This T cell receptor beta chain is from a study of cytomegalovirus exposure and HLA in healthy donors (dated by TCRdb to about 2017). Background for the entire study: An earlier analysis of about 560 of the donors reported 276 Gb of sequence data and about 120 million unique TCR beta sequences obtained from some 170 million T cells. About 310 gigabases of sequencing data and approximately 85 million unique TCR sequences were included in an early release covering around 650 HLA-typed donors. Among the roughly 370 genotyped donors, 75% to 90% belonged to the genetic ancestry cluster associated with self-reported Caucasian donors. The study was designed to test whether signatures of past pathogen exposure could be identified by cataloging public T cell receptors. The study used immunosequencing to profile the T cell repertoires of around 600 subjects and linked those repertoires to cytomegalovirus serostatus. Besides the first cohort of 666 subjects, a separate validation cohort made up of 120 different subjects was used. To predict cytomegalovirus infection status, the study brought together high-throughput TCR immunosequencing, statistical association of individual TCRs with disease status, and machine learning. In a later analysis, previously published TCR beta repertoires from about 670 donors were re-analyzed and high-resolution HLA genotyping was added so that TCR occurrence patterns could be studied. The later analysis used no new phenotypic data to find candidate immune exposures, relying instead on TCR beta sequences and their occurrence across donors. An earlier analysis of around 640 of the donors used high-throughput TCR beta sequencing to judge whether each TCR beta V gene segment behaved as functional or pseudogenic. Donor age, sex, ethnicity and CMV serostatus were collected together with the repertoire data. In a later genetic analysis, genome-wide SNP genotypes for about three fifths of the roughly 670 donors were used, and that subset was treated as a discovery cohort. All discovery cohort repertoires had been generated on a single sequencing platform. HLA typing covered class I and class II loci at four-digit resolution. The number of typed donors differed by locus: roughly 629-640 for A, B, C, DRB1 and DQB1; 500 to 550 for DQA1; 606 for DPA1; and around 490 for DPB1. Roughly five DR-DQ haplotypes were treated as single units for association and clustering because of strong linkage in the cohort. Among roughly 400 genotyped donors of the cohort, an average of roughly 240,000 unique TCR beta nucleotide sequences were sequenced per donor, 15% to 20% of them non-productive. Broad study findings and their caveats: It was suggested by the authors that the approach could potentially be generalized to other disease states and immunological phenotypes. In vitro tests confirmed that three of the cytomegalovirus-associated TCR beta chains recognize cytomegalovirus antigens. A cluster of highly shared sequence variants was judged likely to represent a technical artifact of the sequencing pipeline. Linkage disequilibrium might explain the correlated functional status among segregating V segments, but an unknown experimental factor could not be excluded. The study gave a list of about 150 TCR beta chains associated with cytomegalovirus. Some IMGT-functional V segments, including TRBV6-2 and TRBV6-3, could not be distinguished by the 87-base-pair reads and were therefore excluded. Presence/absence analyses assumed roughly uniform sequencing depth across donors, an assumption that may not hold. A later genetic analysis reported fewer N-insertions in productive TCRs among donors in an Asian-associated ancestry cluster than the roughly 720-donor mean. Because HLA typing was unavailable for some donors at each locus, only the typed subset was used in association tests. Cytomegalovirus status was reported to be diagnosed by the classifier with high specificity and sensitivity in both the original and validation cohorts. In a later analysis, HLA-associated TCR beta chains were found to be more clonally expanded and to have lower generation probabilities than equally common non-associated chains. In this cohort, only TCR beta chains were sequenced, and detectable features were limited by the absence of alpha or paired-chain data. At a false discovery rate of 0.05, a later analysis linked 15,000 to 20,000 TCR beta sequences to specific HLA alleles. CMV serostatus was the only immune exposure information available for the cohort. V-gene and J-gene trimming of TCR beta chains was associated with a missense DCLRE1C variant in a later genetic analysis, and the association was replicated in an independent cohort. Most CMV-associated TCR beta chains appeared to be HLA-restricted in a later analysis, and the HLA associations seemed to be driven largely by CMV exposure. Most TCR sequences were seen in very few donors, while some public TCRs were found in many individuals. A further reported finding was that TCR beta sequences accurately predicted the HLA-A and HLA-B alleles for most subjects in the first cohort. When HLA alleles, especially DR and DQ, strongly co-occurred, TCR associations were difficult to assign to individual alleles. A later analysis reported that several top co-occurrence clusters appeared linked to parvovirus B19, influenza, CMV and Epstein-Barr virus. In a later analysis, the rate of TCR association differed among HLA loci, with DRB1 alleles having the most associated TCRs and HLA-C alleles having the fewest. The earlier analysis of approximately 590 of the donors excluded roughly 17 rarely observed V segments, including chromosome 9 orphons, because counts were too low. Broadly in line with IMGT annotations, most TCR beta V segments showed up in productive rearrangements about 90% or about 30% of the time in an earlier analysis of some 590 of the donors.

Note on this clone: What antigen it recognizes has not been identified. No per-base quality is available; no much larger clone lies one base away.

The cohort consisted of fewer than 700 healthy bone marrow donors. At the time of sampling, every cohort member was nominally healthy, though immune exposures that went unrecorded were likely present. The donor tested CMV seropositive, placing the donor among the 250 to 300 seropositive members of the cohort. A peripheral blood sample was provided by each donor, and peripheral blood mononuclear cells were used for TCR beta sequencing. Genomic DNA was extracted from the blood cell samples with the Qiagen DNeasy Blood Extraction Kit. From the cysteine up to the phenylalanine, the CDR3 has a length of 15 residues. CDR3 DNA only is kept here, 45 bases in frame from base 1. Via the germline V gene, CDR1 is ENHRY and CDR2 SYGVKD. V is shortened by 0 bases, J by 3 bases, and the region joining them spans 11 bases. The library was built by means of the immunoSEQ multiplex PCR assay. For the multiplex PCR, a mixture combining 60 forward primers for TCR Vbeta segments and 13 reverse primers for TCR Jbeta segments was used. Amplification of the CDR3 region of rearranged TCR beta genes was performed with a multiplex PCR assay on genomic DNA. The Illumina HiSeq System was used to sequence the amplified TCR beta libraries as 87-base-pair reads. Under the source paper's analysis protocol: Across the 670 or so repertoires, a later analysis counted some 81 million unique TCR beta chains, 8.5 million to 12 million of which were shared by at least two donors. A nearest-neighbor algorithm error-corrected the raw reads and collapsed the reads into unique sequences, merging closely related sequences to remove PCR and sequencing errors. V, D and J gene segments were assigned by aligning CDR3 sequences to IMGT reference sequences. For a sequence to be retained, at least a six-nucleotide match to both a V gene segment and a J gene segment was required. A rearrangement counted as productive if the CDR3 had no stop codons and remained in frame with V and J, and every other rearrangement counted as non-productive. Following IMGT convention, CDR3 was defined as the stretch from the second conserved V-encoded cysteine up to the conserved J-encoded phenylalanine. In an earlier analysis of roughly 610 of the donors, sequences lacking an unambiguous match to a single V gene segment were excluded. An earlier analysis of almost 600 of the donors classified V segments as functional when productive rearrangements were above 56.7% and as segregating when the standard deviation between donors was above 5%. To diagnose cytomegalovirus status from the catalog of TCR beta chain sequences, a statistical classification framework was built. In a later analysis, TCR nucleotide sequences were compared against IMGT/GENE-DB human TR gene sequences so that V and J genes could be assigned. Using the TCRdist pipeline, a later analysis assigned CDR3 sequences along with most-parsimonious VDJ recombination scenarios. In a later analysis, each TCR beta chain was defined by its CDR3 amino acid sequence together with its V-gene family, and reads without a unique V-gene family were excluded. In a later analysis, 500 to 650 highly shared, low-generation-probability nucleotide sequences were removed to address suspected cross-contamination and a sequencing artifact. In a later analysis, a clonal expansion index was calculated for each public chain from normalized within-repertoire ranks of inferred template counts. In a later analysis, generation probabilities were computed with a VDJ recombination model fitted to out-of-frame rearrangements, and the resulting probabilities were checked against IGoR. Hypergeometric tests were used in a later analysis to score TCR-TCR, TCR-HLA and TCR-CMV co-occurrence, with a repertoire-size bias correction applied to the TCR pairs. A later analysis estimated false discovery rates by permuting HLA or CMV assignments 20 times. In a later analysis, co-occurring TCRs were grouped using DBSCAN, with TCRdist sequence similarity added in when clustering inside HLA-allele-positive subsets. For co-occurrence clustering, repertoires with fewer than 30,000 or more than 120,000 public chains were excluded, along with roughly 5 repertoires with anomalous nucleotide sharing. This is the immuneACCESS table as TCRdb keeps it, with only in-frame sequences that have V and J called. A part of the clones is gone; compared with another copy, unresolved V genes explain less than half, and the rest is unexplained. From that table come the V and J calls and clone size; the DNA was used to work out D and trimming. The sample contains about 130,000 clones, over 60% of them found a single time. The ten biggest clones cover 1.8% of the sample.

This chain joins TRBV10-3 to TRBJ1-1; perhaps TRBD1 is the D gene, with 6 bases matching. Sample: PBMCs. The receptor was isolated from a female donor in good health and CMV-seropositive. This receptor has the CDR3 CAISESQGRYTEAFF. Here is the DNA: TGTGCCATCAGTGAGTCTCAGGGGCGCTACACTGAAGCTTTCTTT.